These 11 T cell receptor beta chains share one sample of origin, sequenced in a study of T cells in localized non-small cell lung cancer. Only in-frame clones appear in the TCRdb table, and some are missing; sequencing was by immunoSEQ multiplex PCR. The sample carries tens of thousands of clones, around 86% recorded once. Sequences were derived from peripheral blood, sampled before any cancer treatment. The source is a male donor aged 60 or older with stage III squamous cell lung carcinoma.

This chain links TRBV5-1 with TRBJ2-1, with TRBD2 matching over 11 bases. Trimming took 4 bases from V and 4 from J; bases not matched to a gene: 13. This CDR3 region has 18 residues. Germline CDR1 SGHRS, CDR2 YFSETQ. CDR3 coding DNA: TGCGCCAGCAGCGCCTCCTTCCCCGGGACTAGCGGATACAATGAGCAGTTCTTC. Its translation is CASSASFPGTSGYNEQFF.

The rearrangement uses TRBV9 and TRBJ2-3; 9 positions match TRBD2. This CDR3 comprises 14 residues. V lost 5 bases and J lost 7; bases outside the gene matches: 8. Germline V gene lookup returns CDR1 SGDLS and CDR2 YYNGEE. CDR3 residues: CASSSRLAVNTQYF. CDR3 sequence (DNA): TGTGCCAGCAGTTCTAGACTAGCGGTCAATACGCAGTATTTT.

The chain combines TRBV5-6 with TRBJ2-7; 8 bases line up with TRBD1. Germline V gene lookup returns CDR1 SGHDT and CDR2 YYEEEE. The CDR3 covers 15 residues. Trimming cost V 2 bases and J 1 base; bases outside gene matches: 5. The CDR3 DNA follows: TGTGCCAGCAGCTTTCGAGGGACAGGTTCCTACGAGCAGTACTTC. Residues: CASSFRGTGSYEQYF.

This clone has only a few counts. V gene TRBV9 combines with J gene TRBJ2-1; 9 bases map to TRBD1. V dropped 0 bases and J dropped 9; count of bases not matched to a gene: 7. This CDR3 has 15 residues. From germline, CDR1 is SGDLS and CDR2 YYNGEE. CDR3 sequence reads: CASSVEDRGTSEQFF. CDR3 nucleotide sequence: TGTGCCAGCAGCGTAGAGGACAGGGGTACGAGTGAGCAGTTCTTC.

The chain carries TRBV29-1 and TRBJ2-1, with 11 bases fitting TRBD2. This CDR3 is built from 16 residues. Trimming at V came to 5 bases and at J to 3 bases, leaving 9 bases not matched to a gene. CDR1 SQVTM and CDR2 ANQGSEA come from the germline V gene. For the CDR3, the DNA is TGCAGCGTTTCTCCCGGGACTAGCGGTTACTACAATGAGCAGTTCTTC. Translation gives CSVSPGTSGYYNEQFF.

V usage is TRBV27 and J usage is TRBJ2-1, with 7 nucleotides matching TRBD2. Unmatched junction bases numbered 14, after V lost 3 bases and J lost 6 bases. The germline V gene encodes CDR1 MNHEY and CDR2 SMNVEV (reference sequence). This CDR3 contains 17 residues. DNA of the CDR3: TGTGCCAGCAGTTTGGGCTCCGGGACTACGATTTCCAATGAGCAGTTCTTC. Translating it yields CASSLGSGTTISNEQFF.

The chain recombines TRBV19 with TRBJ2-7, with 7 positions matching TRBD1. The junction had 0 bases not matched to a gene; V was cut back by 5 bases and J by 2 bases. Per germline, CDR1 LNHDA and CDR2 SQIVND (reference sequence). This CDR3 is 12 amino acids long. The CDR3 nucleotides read TGTGCCAGTAGTCAGGGGGCCTACGAGCAGTACTTC. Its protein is CASSQGAYEQYF.

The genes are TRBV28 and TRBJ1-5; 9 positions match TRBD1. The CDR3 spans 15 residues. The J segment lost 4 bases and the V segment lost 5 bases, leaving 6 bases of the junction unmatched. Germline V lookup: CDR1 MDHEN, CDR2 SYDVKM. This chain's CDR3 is CASSSGDRVNQPQHF. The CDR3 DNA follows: TGTGCCAGCAGTAGCGGGGACAGGGTGAATCAGCCCCAGCATTTT.

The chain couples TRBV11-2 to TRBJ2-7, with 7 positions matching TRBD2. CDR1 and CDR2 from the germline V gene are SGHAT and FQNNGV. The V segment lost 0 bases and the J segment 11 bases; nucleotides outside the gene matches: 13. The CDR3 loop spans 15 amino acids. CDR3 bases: TGTGCCAGCAGCTTAGAATCTAGCGGACAAACAACTAAGTACTTC. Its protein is CASSLESSGQTTKYF.

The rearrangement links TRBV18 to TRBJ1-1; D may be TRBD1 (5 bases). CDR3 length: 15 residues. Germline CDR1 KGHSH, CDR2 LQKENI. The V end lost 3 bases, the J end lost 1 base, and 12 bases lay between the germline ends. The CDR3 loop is CASSPSGGQNTEAFF. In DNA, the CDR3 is TGTGCCAGCTCACCTTCCGGGGGTCAGAACACTGAAGCTTTCTTT.

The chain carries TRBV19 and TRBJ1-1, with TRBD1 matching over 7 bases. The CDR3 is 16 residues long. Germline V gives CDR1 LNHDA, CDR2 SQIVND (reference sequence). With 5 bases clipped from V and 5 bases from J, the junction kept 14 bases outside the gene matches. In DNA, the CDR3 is TGTGCCAGTAGTTCCATACAGGGGAGGAGAGGGACTGAAGCTTTCTTT. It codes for CASSSIQGRRGTEAFF.